The 23 T cell receptor beta chains reported below all come from one sample, sequenced in a study of Graves' ophthalmopathy and Graves' hyperthyroidism (dated by TCRdb to about 2018). Data came from an Illumina HiSeq 2000. For repertoire sequencing, TCR beta CDR3 regions were amplified from RNA transcripts. A first-round RT-PCR used HTBI primers with the Qiagen OneStep RT-PCR kit, followed by a second-round multiplex PCR, size selection and purification. TCRdb applied fastp at Q25 and MiXCR to the public reads, then kept only in-frame beta chains. CDR3 protein sequences are deduplicated, and each keeps its most common genes and DNA. In this sample the table shows about 48,000 distinct CDR3 sequences, around half of which occur a single time. The biggest ten clones account for about 24% of the sample. Sample: peripheral blood. The receptor source for this set is an adult man with Graves' ophthalmopathy.

The rearrangement links TRBV24-1 to TRBJ2-1, with 10 bases that match TRBD2. The germline V gene encodes CDR1 KGHDR and CDR2 SFDVKD. Trimming at V came to 3 bases and at J to 5 bases, leaving 3 bases not matched to a gene. The CDR3 spans 15 residues. Written as DNA, the CDR3 is TGTGCCACCAGTGATAGCGGGAGGGCACACAATGAGCAGTTCTTC. This translates into CATSDSGRAHNEQFF.

This clonotype was recorded at least ten times. This chain uses TRBV6-5 with TRBJ2-2; D ambiguous. Looked up from germline, CDR1 is MNHEY and CDR2 is SVGAGI. The CDR3 has 16 amino acids. The V and J ends lost 2 bases and 6 bases respectively, with 16 bases between them. The CDR3 protein is CASSYLGNSLPGELFF. CDR3 nucleotide sequence: TGTGCCAGCAGTTACCTAGGCAATTCACTACCCGGGGAGCTGTTTTTT.

This clonotype was seen only once. The rearrangement joins TRBV10-2 to TRBJ2-7; no firm D call. V lost 4 bases, J lost 0 bases, and 7 bases lay in between. CDR3 length: 13 amino acids. Germline lookup yields CDR1 WSHSY and CDR2 SAAADI. CDR3 DNA: TGCGCCAGCAGTGCAGTTAGCTCCTACGAGCAGTACGTC. Its protein is CASSAVSSYEQYV.

This sequence joins TRBV24-1 and TRBJ2-7, with D uncertain. Germline CDR1 reads KGHDR; CDR2 reads SFDVKD. The germline V and J ends were trimmed by 2 bases and 2 bases, with 6 bases remaining between them. The CDR3 contains 13 residues. The chain's CDR3 is CATSDSAAYEQYF. Here the CDR3 DNA reads TGTGCCACCAGTGATTCGGCAGCCTACGAGCAGTACTTC.

This chain uses TRBV5-1 with TRBJ2-5; 10 positions match TRBD2. The CDR3 is 18 residues long. Germline values: CDR1 SGHRS, CDR2 YFSETQ. The J segment lost 2 bases and the V segment lost 3 bases, leaving 13 bases of the junction unmatched. The CDR3 reads CASSWAKLAGEVQETQYF. CDR3 sequence (DNA): TGCGCCAGCAGCTGGGCCAAGCTAGCGGGAGAGGTACAAGAGACCCAGTACTTC.

This clonotype was recorded at least ten times. The J gene is TRBJ2-2, the V gene TRBV29-1; tentative D call: TRBD2 (6 bases). The CDR3 is made up of 13 amino acids. V was shortened by 6 bases and J by 4 bases, with 12 bases between the two germline ends. Germline values: CDR1 SQVTM, CDR2 ANQGSEA. Written as DNA, the CDR3 is TGCAGCGTCCGAGTGGGGGGCACCGGGGAGCTGTTTTTT. Translated: CSVRVGGTGELFF.

This chain joins TRBV7-2 and TRBJ2-1; D perhaps matches TRBD2 (5 bases). This CDR3 region has 15 residues. Trimming took 1 base from V and 8 from J, leaving 15 bases between them. In germline, CDR1 is SGHTA, CDR2 FQGNSA. The DNA for the CDR3 is TGTGCCAGCAGCTTAGGACTAAACCCCTCACATGAGCAGTTCTTC. Encoded protein: CASSLGLNPSHEQFF.

This clonotype showed up many times. CDR3 DNA sequence: TGCGCCAGCAGCTTGATGGCGGCTAGCGGGAGCTCCTACAATGAGCAGTTCTTC. Protein sequence: CASSLMAASGSSYNEQFF. This chain uses TRBV5-1 with TRBJ2-1; 10 positions agree with TRBD2. After removal of 1 base from V and 0 bases from J, the junction contained 7 bases not matched to a gene. The CDR3 has 18 residues. Germline values: CDR1 SGHRS, CDR2 YFSETQ. Using reference TRBV5-1 and TRBJ2-1 for the parts outside the CDR3, the full variable domain is KAGVTQTPRYLIKTRGQQVTLSCSPISGHRSVSWYQQTPGQGLQFLFEYFSETQRNKGNFPGRFSGRQFSNSRSEMNVSTLELGDSALYLCASSLMAASGSSYNEQFFGPGTRLTVL.

The sample holds many counts of this clonotype. This chain links TRBV6-5 with TRBJ1-2, with D maybe TRBD1 (5 bases). The CDR3 consists of 15 residues. Germline V CDR1 and CDR2: MNHEY, SVGAGI. V lost 2 bases, J lost 6 bases, and 16 bases lay in between. The CDR3 reads CASSYEHSGEDGYTF. The DNA for the CDR3 is TGTGCCAGCAGTTACGAGCATTCGGGGGAGGATGGCTACACCTTC.

This clonotype was seen only once. The chain carries TRBV6-1 and TRBJ1-6, with 10 bases aligning to TRBD1. The V gene end was trimmed by 5 bases and the J gene end by 9 bases; junction bases not matched to a gene: 13. This CDR3 spans 17 amino acids. Germline CDR1 reads MNHNS; CDR2 reads SASEGT. CDR3 loop: CASSQGGQGVFGSPLHF. The CDR3 region has the DNA TGTGCCAGCAGTCAGGGCGGACAGGGGGTCTTCGGTTCACCCCTCCACTTT.

This clonotype was detected only once. A junction boundary mismatches the germline segment, possibly from a read error. This chain uses TRBV25-1 with TRBJ1-5, with D hard to call. Germline assignment: CDR1 MGHDK and CDR2 SYGVNS. This CDR3 contains 13 residues. The CDR3 loop reads CASGEPVNQPQHF. CDR3 nucleotides: TGTGCCAGCGGTGAACCAGTAAATCAGCCCCAGCATTTT.

V usage is TRBV5-1 and J usage is TRBJ2-2; 7 positions match TRBD1. CDR1 SGHRS and CDR2 YFSETQ come from the germline V gene. This CDR3 contains 13 residues. V lost 4 bases and J lost 5; bases outside the gene matches: 2. The CDR3 sequence: CASSLQGTGELFF. The CDR3 DNA sequence: TGCGCCAGCAGCCTACAGGGGACCGGGGAGCTGTTTTTT.

This clonotype appeared many times. The genes are TRBV6-4 and TRBJ1-4; unclear D gene. V shed 7 bases and J shed 6 bases, with 21 bases lying between them. The germline CDR1 and CDR2 sequences are MRHNA and SNTAGT. CDR3 size: 16 residues. CDR3 DNA: TGTGCCAGCACACCCCCAGACTCCCAAAGGGATGAAAAACTGTTTTTT. Translation: CASTPPDSQRDEKLFF.

This clonotype is labeled medium-sized. The chain joins TRBV19 to TRBJ1-6; 7 nucleotides line up with TRBD1. Germline trimming cut 7 bases from V and 11 bases from J; bases unmatched to any gene: 5. The CDR3 length is 12 residues. Per the germline V gene, CDR1 is LNHDA and CDR2 is SQIVND (reference sequence). In nucleotides, the CDR3 is TGTGCCAGTAAAGAGGGGGCGGCACCCCTCCACTTT. It is translated as CASKEGAAPLHF.

In its sample, this clonotype was seen many times. This chain joins TRBV7-9 and TRBJ1-4; 9 bases fit TRBD1. Germline loops: CDR1 SEHNR, CDR2 FQNEAQ (reference sequence). The CDR3 is made up of 20 amino acids. V was clipped by 5 bases and J by 0 bases; unmatched bases: 16. CDR3 sequence: CASSKPITWDRVATNEKLFF. The CDR3 nucleotides are TGTGCCAGCAGCAAACCCATAACGTGGGACAGGGTTGCAACTAATGAAAAACTGTTTTTT.

V is TRBV19 and J is TRBJ2-3, with 7 bases matching TRBD1. V lost 6 bases and J lost 2; bases outside the gene matches: 11. Looked up from germline, CDR1 is LNHDA and CDR2 is SQIVND (reference sequence). This CDR3 comprises 16 residues. The CDR3 reads CASSDRDSVFTDTQYF. In DNA form, the CDR3 reads TGTGCCAGTAGCGACAGGGATTCAGTGTTCACAGATACGCAGTATTTT.

V is TRBV12-3 or TRBV12-4 and J is TRBJ2-7; D could derive from TRBD1 or TRBD2 (5 bases each). Trimming took off 6 bases at V and 7 bases at J, with 13 bases between the two ends. The CDR3 extends over 12 amino acids. CDR3 amino acids: CASSGTISEQYF. CDR3 DNA: TGTGCCAGCAGCGGGACGATCAGTGAGCAGTACTTC.

The chain recombines TRBV19 with TRBJ2-4, with a weak D call TRBD2 (5 bases). V was pared by 5 bases and J by 5 bases, with 13 bases between. The CDR3 runs 14 residues. Germline values: CDR1 LNHDA, CDR2 SQIVND (reference sequence). The CDR3, as DNA: TGTGCCAGTAGTCCGGCCAACGGGGAAAACATTCAGTACTTC. Protein: CASSPANGENIQYF.

This clonotype was recorded at least ten times. V and J are TRBV9 and TRBJ2-1; 7 bases are a match to TRBD2. The CDR3 has 15 residues. Unmatched junction bases numbered 7, after V lost 4 bases and J lost 3 bases. Germline V gene sequence: CDR1 SGDLS, CDR2 YYNGEE. The CDR3 reads CASSLGGGLYNEQFF. CDR3 bases: TGTGCCAGCAGCCTTGGGGGGGGACTCTACAATGAGCAGTTCTTC.

V usage is TRBV15 and J usage is TRBJ2-7; possibly TRBD1 or TRBD2 for D (5 bases each). Germline-derived CDR1 and CDR2 are LNHNV and YYDKDF (reference sequence). This CDR3 has 18 residues. Trimming took 3 bases from V and 2 from J, leaving 23 bases between them. Written as DNA, the CDR3 is TGTGCCACCAGCAGCGTACTACCGCTTCCGGGGCCCCCCTACGAGCAGTACTTC. As protein: CATSSVLPLPGPPYEQYF.

At least ten counts were recorded for this clonotype. The rearrangement uses TRBV20-1 and TRBJ1-5; 7 bases agree with TRBD1. This CDR3 region has 16 residues. J gave up 1 base and V 2 bases, and 8 bases lay outside the gene matches. CDR1 is DFQATT, CDR2 SNEGSKA, per germline (reference sequence). The CDR3 bases are TGCAGTGCTAGAAATAATCAGGGGGTCAGCAATCAGCCCCAGCATTTT. Translation: CSARNNQGVSNQPQHF.

This rearrangement joins TRBV15 to TRBJ2-1; possible D gene TRBD2, 5 bases. The germline V gene encodes CDR1 LNHNV and CDR2 YYDKDF (reference sequence). This CDR3 is built from 13 residues. The V gene lost 8 bases and the J gene lost 0 bases, with 8 bases spanning the gap. The CDR3 region is CATRGYSYNEQFF. The CDR3 bases are TGTGCCACCCGAGGGTACTCCTACAATGAGCAGTTCTTC. Looking up the rest from reference TRBV15 and TRBJ2-1 gives the full variable domain: DAMVIQNPRYQVTQFGKPVTLSCSQTLNHNVMYWYQQKSSQAPKLLFHYYDKDFNNEADTPDNFQSRRPNTSFCFLDIRSPGLGDTAMYLCATRGYSYNEQFFGPGTRLTVL.

This clonotype appeared many times. In DNA form, the CDR3 reads TGTGCCAGCATCAGAGGACAGTACACTGAAGCTTTCTTT. As protein: CASIRGQYTEAFF. The chain recombines TRBV12-3 or TRBV12-4 with TRBJ1-1, with D possibly TRBD1 on 6 matching bases. The ends were cut back, 7 bases at V and 3 bases at J, with 12 bases in the middle. This CDR3 is 13 amino acids long.